The 2 T cell receptor beta chains reported below all come from one sample, sequenced in a study of shared clonotypes between healthy human individuals. Positive CCR7 selection of CD45RO-negative cells yielded the naive CD8 cells, and terminally differentiated effector memory CD45RA+ cells were excluded. TCRdb's table, derived via immunoSEQ multiplex PCR, lists solely in-frame clones and lacks some. The sample yields roughly 890,000 clones, over 90% seen once. Sequencing used naive CD8+ T cells sorted from blood. Receptor source: a man aged 25-45 years in good health.

The V gene is TRBV7-8, the J gene TRBJ2-5; D remains ambiguous. Germline V lookup: CDR1 SGHVS, CDR2 FQNEAQ. Trimming stripped 8 bases from V and 5 bases from J, with 18 bases between. This CDR3 has 14 residues. This CDR3 reads CASWAFLGQETQYF. The CDR3 DNA follows: TGTGCCAGCTGGGCGTTTTTAGGGCAGGAGACCCAGTACTTC.

The V gene is TRBV9, the J gene TRBJ2-5; 13 bases fit TRBD2. CDR3 length: 18 residues. Germline assignment: CDR1 SGDLS and CDR2 YYNGEE. The junction had 7 bases not matched to a gene; V was cut back by 0 bases and J by 2 bases. The CDR3 is CASSVAAGTSGAQETQYF. DNA for the CDR3: TGTGCCAGCAGCGTAGCTGCCGGGACTAGCGGGGCTCAAGAGACCCAGTACTTC. The full variable domain, completed using reference TRBV9 and TRBJ2-5, is DSGVTQTPKHLITATGQRVTLRCSPRSGDLSVYWYQQSLDQGLQFLIQYYNGEERAKGNILERFSAQQFPDLHSELNLSSLELGDSALYFCASSVAAGTSGAQETQYFGPGTRLLVL.